Listed here are 9 T cell receptor beta chains from one sample, sequenced in a study of regulatory T cells in long-lasting Graves disease (dated by TCRdb to the early 2020s). The library was produced with multiplex PCR. Sequencing was performed on an Illumina HiSeq 4000. To build TCR beta libraries, CDR3 regions were amplified by Arm-PCR using iRepertoire HTBI primers. TCRdb applied fastp at Q25 and MiXCR to the public reads, then kept only in-frame beta chains. Entries are consolidated by CDR3 protein sequence, retaining the most common genes and DNA. This sample lists about 460,000 distinct CDR3 sequences; approximately 22% were detected once. The ten most abundant clones make up about an eighth of the sample. In light of the paper, this sample's time point label describes: persistent/refractory GD, antithyroid drugs over 5 years with positive TRAb. For both TCR sequencing and RNA sequencing, RNA was extracted from PBMCs in TRIzol.

Sequencing used peripheral blood mononuclear cells (PBMCs), obtained when the disease was refractory, from a patient treated with antithyroid drugs. These receptors all stem from a female donor with Graves disease.

This clonotype was counted at least ten times. The chain links TRBV7-2 to TRBJ2-7, with 13 bases matching TRBD2. The length of the CDR3 is 14 residues. In germline, CDR1 is SGHTA, CDR2 FQGNSA. V gave up 8 bases and J gave up 2 bases; unmatched junction bases: 3. The CDR3 loop reads CASGLAGAPYEQYF. CDR3 nucleotides: TGTGCCAGCGGACTAGCGGGAGCTCCCTACGAGCAGTACTTC.

This clonotype has a count of ten or more. This chain links TRBV28 with TRBJ2-2; possibly TRBD2 for D (6 bases). The CDR3 consists of 16 residues. Germline CDR1 is MDHEN and CDR2 is SYDVKM. The V end lost 4 bases, the J end lost 4 bases, and 16 bases lay between the germline ends. Here the CDR3 reads CASSSPTRRGTGELFF. The DNA of the CDR3 is TGTGCCAGCAGTTCTCCGACCCGGCGGGGCACCGGGGAGCTGTTTTTT.

This clonotype has a count of ten or more. This chain uses TRBV20-1 with TRBJ2-5; D is unresolved. The V end lost 1 base, the J end lost 5 bases, and 14 bases lay between the germline ends. The CDR3 length is 14 residues. The germline V gene encodes CDR1 DFQATT and CDR2 SNEGSKA (reference sequence). The CDR3 DNA sequence: TGCAGTGCTAGAGCCGGGCTAGGCTTGGAGACCCAGTACTTC. It is translated as CSARAGLGLETQYF.

This clonotype has just a few counts. V usage is TRBV7-9 and J usage is TRBJ2-7, with 13 bases that match TRBD2. CDR1 is SEHNR, CDR2 FQNEAQ, per germline (reference sequence). The CDR3 loop spans 15 amino acids. Unmatched junction bases numbered 3, after V lost 5 bases and J lost 2 bases. The CDR3 protein is CASSRGLAGAYEQYF. CDR3 in DNA: TGTGCCAGCAGCCGCGGACTAGCGGGAGCCTACGAGCAGTACTTC.

A word on this clonotype: It is likely a read error: a sequence one base away is far more abundant. This CDR3 is missing its conserved last phenylalanine or tryptophan, likely due to a read error. The rearrangement uses TRBV6-1 and TRBJ1-2, with D unclear. This CDR3 spans 13 amino acids. The germline CDR1 and CDR2 sequences are MNHNS and SASEGT. Trimming shortened V by 5 bases and J by 5 bases, and 12 bases separated the two germline ends. CDR3 sequence: CASSPPGFYGYTL. The CDR3 DNA is TGTGCCAGCAGTCCACCGGGTTTTTATGGCTACACCCTC.

As concerns this clonotype: A much more abundant neighbour one base away suggests this may be a read error. The rearrangement joins TRBV20-1 to TRBJ2-5, with TRBD1 identical over 7 bases. Germline V lookup: CDR1 DFQATT, CDR2 SNEGSKA (reference sequence). CDR3 size: 16 residues. CDR3 sequence reads: CSARKIRQGVQETQHF. DNA for the CDR3: TGCAGTGCTAGGAAAATCCGACAGGGCGTCCAAGAGACCCAGCACTTC.

This clonotype has a count of ten or more. V usage is TRBV6-1 and J usage is TRBJ1-5; TRBD1 is a possible D gene (5 bases). The germline gives CDR1 MNHNS, CDR2 SASEGT. Deletions cut 5 bases from V and 5 bases from J, with 16 bases between. The CDR3 extends over 15 amino acids. CDR3 in DNA: TGTGCCAGCAGTCTTGGGACGGGGAGAGATCAGCCCCAGCATTTT. Its protein is CASSLGTGRDQPQHF.

The chain recombines TRBV7-2 with TRBJ1-3, with 8 bases lining up with TRBD1. J gave up 4 bases and V 3 bases, and 8 bases lay outside the gene matches. CDR1 SGHTA and CDR2 FQGNSA come from the germline V gene. The CDR3 is made up of 16 amino acids. CDR3 sequence reads: CASSFQDRVGGNTIYF. The CDR3 nucleotides are TGTGCCAGCAGCTTTCAGGACAGGGTGGGAGGAAACACCATATATTTT.

This clonotype has at least ten counts. The chain carries TRBV7-3 and TRBJ2-5, with unresolved D. This CDR3 comprises 15 residues. With 0 bases removed from V and 5 bases from J, the gap between germline ends came to 13 bases. Germline assignment: CDR1 SGHTA and CDR2 FQGTGA. In DNA form, the CDR3 reads TGTGCCAGCAGCTTAACGTCATCGGACGGGGAGACCCAGTACTTC. This codes for CASSLTSSDGETQYF.